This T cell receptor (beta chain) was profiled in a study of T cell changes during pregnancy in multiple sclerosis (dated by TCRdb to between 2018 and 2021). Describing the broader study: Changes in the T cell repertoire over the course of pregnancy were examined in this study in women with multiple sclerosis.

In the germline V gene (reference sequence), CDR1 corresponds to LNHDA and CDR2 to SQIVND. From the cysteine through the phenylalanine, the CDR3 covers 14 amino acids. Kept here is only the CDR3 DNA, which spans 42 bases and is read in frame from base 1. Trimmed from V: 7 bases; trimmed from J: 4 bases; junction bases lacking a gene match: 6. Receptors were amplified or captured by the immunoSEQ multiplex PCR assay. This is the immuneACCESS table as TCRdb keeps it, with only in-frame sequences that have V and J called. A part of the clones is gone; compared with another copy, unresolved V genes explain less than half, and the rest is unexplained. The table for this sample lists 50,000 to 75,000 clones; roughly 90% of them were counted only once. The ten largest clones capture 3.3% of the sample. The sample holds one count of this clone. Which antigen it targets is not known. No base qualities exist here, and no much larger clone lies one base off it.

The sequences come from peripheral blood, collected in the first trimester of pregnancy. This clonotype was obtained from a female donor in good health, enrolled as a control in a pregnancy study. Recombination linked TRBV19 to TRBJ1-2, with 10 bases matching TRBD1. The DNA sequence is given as TGTGCCAGTATCGGGACAGGGGCTTCCTATGGCTACACCTTC. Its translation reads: CASIGTGASYGYTF.